These T cell receptor beta chains were read from a single sample in a study of OX40 agonist ivuxolimab in advanced cancers. Assay: immunoSEQ multiplex PCR; the TCRdb copy retains only in-frame clones and omits some. The data contain around 57,000 clones, roughly 84% of them singletons. The material was CD4+ or CD8+ T cells sorted from blood, obtained in a trial of the OX40 agonist ivuxolimab. These TCRs come from an adult with an advanced solid tumor such as melanoma, head and neck, liver or kidney cancer. Each CDR3 is given with its conserved first and last residue. The D gene is left open where the match is weak.

V gene: TRBV19
D gene: NA
J gene: TRBJ2-4
CDR3 protein: CASIYDRGGKNIQYF

V gene: TRBV5-1
D gene: NA
J gene: TRBJ1-3
CDR3 protein: CASSLSGAGNTIYF

V gene: TRBV11-3
D gene: NA
J gene: TRBJ1-1
CDR3 protein: CASSLDHGGTTEAFF

V gene: TRBV6-5
D gene: NA
J gene: TRBJ2-7
CDR3 protein: CASSYRGSYEQYF

V gene: TRBV6-1
D gene: TRBD1
J gene: TRBJ2-7
CDR3 protein: CASSPTGDYEQYF

V gene: TRBV4-1
D gene: TRBD2
J gene: TRBJ2-3
CDR3 protein: CASSHRGLAGGTRDTQYF

V gene: TRBV5-4
D gene: TRBD2
J gene: TRBJ2-7
CDR3 protein: CASSRLAGSSYEQYF

V gene: TRBV6-1
D gene: TRBD1
J gene: TRBJ2-1
CDR3 protein: CASSEFMGQGYNEQFF

V gene: TRBV7-3
D gene: NA
J gene: TRBJ2-3
CDR3 protein: CASARAGQDTQYF

V gene: TRBV6-4
D gene: TRBD2
J gene: TRBJ2-2
CDR3 protein: CASSLGTSVNTGELFF

V gene: TRBV29-1
D gene: NA
J gene: TRBJ1-1
CDR3 protein: CSVGEVTEAFF

V gene: TRBV6-5
D gene: TRBD1
J gene: TRBJ2-7
CDR3 protein: CASSSPWDSGYEQYF

V gene: TRBV4-2
D gene: NA
J gene: TRBJ2-7
CDR3 protein: CASSQDRAAYEQYF

V gene: TRBV28
D gene: NA
J gene: TRBJ1-1
CDR3 protein: CATWGGTYTEAFF

V gene: TRBV2
D gene: TRBD1
J gene: TRBJ1-2
CDR3 protein: CASREDRGGGYGYTF

V gene: TRBV7-2
D gene: TRBD2
J gene: TRBJ2-7
CDR3 protein: CASSLGPPASGSYEQYF

V gene: TRBV27
D gene: NA
J gene: TRBJ1-5
CDR3 protein: CASSQASLGGYNQPQHF

V gene: TRBV19
D gene: NA
J gene: TRBJ1-3
CDR3 protein: CASSFRDYGNTIYF

V gene: TRBV7-3
D gene: NA
J gene: TRBJ1-1
CDR3 protein: CASSLNPGNTEAFF

V gene: TRBV7-8
D gene: NA
J gene: TRBJ1-4
CDR3 protein: CASSLQEAYGNEKLFF

V gene: TRBV7-3
D gene: NA
J gene: TRBJ2-3
CDR3 protein: CASSFRGIPDTQYF

V gene: TRBV10-3
D gene: NA
J gene: TRBJ2-1
CDR3 protein: CAISFSEDEQFF